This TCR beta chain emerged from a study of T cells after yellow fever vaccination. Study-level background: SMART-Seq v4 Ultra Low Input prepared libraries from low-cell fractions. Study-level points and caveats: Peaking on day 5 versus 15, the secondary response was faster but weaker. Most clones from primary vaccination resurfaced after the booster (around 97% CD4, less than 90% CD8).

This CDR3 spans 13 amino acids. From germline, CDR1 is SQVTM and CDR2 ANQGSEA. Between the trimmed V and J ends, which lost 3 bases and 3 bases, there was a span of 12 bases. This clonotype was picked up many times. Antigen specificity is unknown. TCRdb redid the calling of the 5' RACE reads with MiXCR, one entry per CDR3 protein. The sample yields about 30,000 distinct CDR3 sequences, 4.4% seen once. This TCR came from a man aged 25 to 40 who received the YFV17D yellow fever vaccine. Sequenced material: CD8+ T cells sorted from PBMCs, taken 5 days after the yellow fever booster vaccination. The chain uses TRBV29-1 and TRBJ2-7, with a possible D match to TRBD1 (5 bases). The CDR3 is CSVEQGRGYEQYF. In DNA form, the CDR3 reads TGCAGCGTTGAGCAGGGAAGAGGCTACGAGCAGTACTTC.